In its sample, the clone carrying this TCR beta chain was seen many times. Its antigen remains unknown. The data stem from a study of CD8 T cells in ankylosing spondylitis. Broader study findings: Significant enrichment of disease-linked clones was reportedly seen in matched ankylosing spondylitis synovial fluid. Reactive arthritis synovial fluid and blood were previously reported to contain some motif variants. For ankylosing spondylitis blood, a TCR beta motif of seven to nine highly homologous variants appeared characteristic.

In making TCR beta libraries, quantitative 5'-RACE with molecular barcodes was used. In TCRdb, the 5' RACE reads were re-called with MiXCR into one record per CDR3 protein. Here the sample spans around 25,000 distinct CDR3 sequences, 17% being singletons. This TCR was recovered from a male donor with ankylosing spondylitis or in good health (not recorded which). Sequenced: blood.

The CDR3 here is CASSEGREYTDTQYF. Written as DNA, the CDR3 is TGTGCCAGCAGTGAAGGAAGGGAATACACAGATACGCAGTATTTT. The rearrangement links TRBV6-4 to TRBJ2-3; D is ambiguous. The germline V gene has CDR1 MRHNA and CDR2 SNTAGT. Deletions cut 3 bases from V and 2 bases from J, with 12 bases between. The CDR3 has 15 residues.